This is a list of T cell receptor beta chains from one sample in a study of Graves' ophthalmopathy and Graves' hyperthyroidism. From the multiplex PCR reads, TCRdb called clonotypes with MiXCR, one entry per CDR3 protein. The table lists hundreds of thousands of distinct CDR3 sequences, about 41% of them singletons. The sequenced sample consisted of peripheral blood. The receptors shown here come from an adult man with Graves' ophthalmopathy. The CDR3 runs from the conserved cysteine through the conserved F or W. Each record gives: J gene, V gene, CDR3 length, clone size, CDR3 protein. The size entry is marked missing in some rows and otherwise reads once, few, many or a size class.

TRBJ1-2 TRBV5-1 13 . CASSPRENYGYTF
TRBJ2-7 TRBV5-1 13 many CASSLDLRNEQYF
TRBJ2-7 TRBV20-1 12 . CSALRDKGEQYF
TRBJ2-5 TRBV2 14 . CASSGDRGDWAQYF
TRBJ2-7 TRBV7-3 12 . CASYKGQGEQYF
TRBJ1-4 TRBV7-9 16 . CASSLEGGAANEKLFF
TRBJ1-2 TRBV7-8 15 . CASSQEDAEPYGYTF
TRBJ2-3 TRBV24-1 18 . CATSDPLVSGTQTDTQYF
TRBJ2-5 TRBV29-1 15 . CSVDGWTSGEETQYF
TRBJ1-2 TRBV11-2 14 . CASSRQGFDYGYTF
TRBJ1-5 TRBV19 16 many CASARGGPNSNQPQHF
TRBJ2-5 TRBV5-5 11 many CASSSPGPSDF
TRBJ2-7 TRBV11-2 21 . CASSRYHGVTLWGLAGHEQYF
TRBJ1-6 TRBV25-1 13 . CASLAENNSPLHF
TRBJ1-1 TRBV5-6 15 many CASSLGDRASTEAFF
TRBJ2-5 TRBV10-3 18 many CAISDWRARLAGQETQYF
TRBJ2-7 TRBV9 14 many CASSPRGQGYEQYF